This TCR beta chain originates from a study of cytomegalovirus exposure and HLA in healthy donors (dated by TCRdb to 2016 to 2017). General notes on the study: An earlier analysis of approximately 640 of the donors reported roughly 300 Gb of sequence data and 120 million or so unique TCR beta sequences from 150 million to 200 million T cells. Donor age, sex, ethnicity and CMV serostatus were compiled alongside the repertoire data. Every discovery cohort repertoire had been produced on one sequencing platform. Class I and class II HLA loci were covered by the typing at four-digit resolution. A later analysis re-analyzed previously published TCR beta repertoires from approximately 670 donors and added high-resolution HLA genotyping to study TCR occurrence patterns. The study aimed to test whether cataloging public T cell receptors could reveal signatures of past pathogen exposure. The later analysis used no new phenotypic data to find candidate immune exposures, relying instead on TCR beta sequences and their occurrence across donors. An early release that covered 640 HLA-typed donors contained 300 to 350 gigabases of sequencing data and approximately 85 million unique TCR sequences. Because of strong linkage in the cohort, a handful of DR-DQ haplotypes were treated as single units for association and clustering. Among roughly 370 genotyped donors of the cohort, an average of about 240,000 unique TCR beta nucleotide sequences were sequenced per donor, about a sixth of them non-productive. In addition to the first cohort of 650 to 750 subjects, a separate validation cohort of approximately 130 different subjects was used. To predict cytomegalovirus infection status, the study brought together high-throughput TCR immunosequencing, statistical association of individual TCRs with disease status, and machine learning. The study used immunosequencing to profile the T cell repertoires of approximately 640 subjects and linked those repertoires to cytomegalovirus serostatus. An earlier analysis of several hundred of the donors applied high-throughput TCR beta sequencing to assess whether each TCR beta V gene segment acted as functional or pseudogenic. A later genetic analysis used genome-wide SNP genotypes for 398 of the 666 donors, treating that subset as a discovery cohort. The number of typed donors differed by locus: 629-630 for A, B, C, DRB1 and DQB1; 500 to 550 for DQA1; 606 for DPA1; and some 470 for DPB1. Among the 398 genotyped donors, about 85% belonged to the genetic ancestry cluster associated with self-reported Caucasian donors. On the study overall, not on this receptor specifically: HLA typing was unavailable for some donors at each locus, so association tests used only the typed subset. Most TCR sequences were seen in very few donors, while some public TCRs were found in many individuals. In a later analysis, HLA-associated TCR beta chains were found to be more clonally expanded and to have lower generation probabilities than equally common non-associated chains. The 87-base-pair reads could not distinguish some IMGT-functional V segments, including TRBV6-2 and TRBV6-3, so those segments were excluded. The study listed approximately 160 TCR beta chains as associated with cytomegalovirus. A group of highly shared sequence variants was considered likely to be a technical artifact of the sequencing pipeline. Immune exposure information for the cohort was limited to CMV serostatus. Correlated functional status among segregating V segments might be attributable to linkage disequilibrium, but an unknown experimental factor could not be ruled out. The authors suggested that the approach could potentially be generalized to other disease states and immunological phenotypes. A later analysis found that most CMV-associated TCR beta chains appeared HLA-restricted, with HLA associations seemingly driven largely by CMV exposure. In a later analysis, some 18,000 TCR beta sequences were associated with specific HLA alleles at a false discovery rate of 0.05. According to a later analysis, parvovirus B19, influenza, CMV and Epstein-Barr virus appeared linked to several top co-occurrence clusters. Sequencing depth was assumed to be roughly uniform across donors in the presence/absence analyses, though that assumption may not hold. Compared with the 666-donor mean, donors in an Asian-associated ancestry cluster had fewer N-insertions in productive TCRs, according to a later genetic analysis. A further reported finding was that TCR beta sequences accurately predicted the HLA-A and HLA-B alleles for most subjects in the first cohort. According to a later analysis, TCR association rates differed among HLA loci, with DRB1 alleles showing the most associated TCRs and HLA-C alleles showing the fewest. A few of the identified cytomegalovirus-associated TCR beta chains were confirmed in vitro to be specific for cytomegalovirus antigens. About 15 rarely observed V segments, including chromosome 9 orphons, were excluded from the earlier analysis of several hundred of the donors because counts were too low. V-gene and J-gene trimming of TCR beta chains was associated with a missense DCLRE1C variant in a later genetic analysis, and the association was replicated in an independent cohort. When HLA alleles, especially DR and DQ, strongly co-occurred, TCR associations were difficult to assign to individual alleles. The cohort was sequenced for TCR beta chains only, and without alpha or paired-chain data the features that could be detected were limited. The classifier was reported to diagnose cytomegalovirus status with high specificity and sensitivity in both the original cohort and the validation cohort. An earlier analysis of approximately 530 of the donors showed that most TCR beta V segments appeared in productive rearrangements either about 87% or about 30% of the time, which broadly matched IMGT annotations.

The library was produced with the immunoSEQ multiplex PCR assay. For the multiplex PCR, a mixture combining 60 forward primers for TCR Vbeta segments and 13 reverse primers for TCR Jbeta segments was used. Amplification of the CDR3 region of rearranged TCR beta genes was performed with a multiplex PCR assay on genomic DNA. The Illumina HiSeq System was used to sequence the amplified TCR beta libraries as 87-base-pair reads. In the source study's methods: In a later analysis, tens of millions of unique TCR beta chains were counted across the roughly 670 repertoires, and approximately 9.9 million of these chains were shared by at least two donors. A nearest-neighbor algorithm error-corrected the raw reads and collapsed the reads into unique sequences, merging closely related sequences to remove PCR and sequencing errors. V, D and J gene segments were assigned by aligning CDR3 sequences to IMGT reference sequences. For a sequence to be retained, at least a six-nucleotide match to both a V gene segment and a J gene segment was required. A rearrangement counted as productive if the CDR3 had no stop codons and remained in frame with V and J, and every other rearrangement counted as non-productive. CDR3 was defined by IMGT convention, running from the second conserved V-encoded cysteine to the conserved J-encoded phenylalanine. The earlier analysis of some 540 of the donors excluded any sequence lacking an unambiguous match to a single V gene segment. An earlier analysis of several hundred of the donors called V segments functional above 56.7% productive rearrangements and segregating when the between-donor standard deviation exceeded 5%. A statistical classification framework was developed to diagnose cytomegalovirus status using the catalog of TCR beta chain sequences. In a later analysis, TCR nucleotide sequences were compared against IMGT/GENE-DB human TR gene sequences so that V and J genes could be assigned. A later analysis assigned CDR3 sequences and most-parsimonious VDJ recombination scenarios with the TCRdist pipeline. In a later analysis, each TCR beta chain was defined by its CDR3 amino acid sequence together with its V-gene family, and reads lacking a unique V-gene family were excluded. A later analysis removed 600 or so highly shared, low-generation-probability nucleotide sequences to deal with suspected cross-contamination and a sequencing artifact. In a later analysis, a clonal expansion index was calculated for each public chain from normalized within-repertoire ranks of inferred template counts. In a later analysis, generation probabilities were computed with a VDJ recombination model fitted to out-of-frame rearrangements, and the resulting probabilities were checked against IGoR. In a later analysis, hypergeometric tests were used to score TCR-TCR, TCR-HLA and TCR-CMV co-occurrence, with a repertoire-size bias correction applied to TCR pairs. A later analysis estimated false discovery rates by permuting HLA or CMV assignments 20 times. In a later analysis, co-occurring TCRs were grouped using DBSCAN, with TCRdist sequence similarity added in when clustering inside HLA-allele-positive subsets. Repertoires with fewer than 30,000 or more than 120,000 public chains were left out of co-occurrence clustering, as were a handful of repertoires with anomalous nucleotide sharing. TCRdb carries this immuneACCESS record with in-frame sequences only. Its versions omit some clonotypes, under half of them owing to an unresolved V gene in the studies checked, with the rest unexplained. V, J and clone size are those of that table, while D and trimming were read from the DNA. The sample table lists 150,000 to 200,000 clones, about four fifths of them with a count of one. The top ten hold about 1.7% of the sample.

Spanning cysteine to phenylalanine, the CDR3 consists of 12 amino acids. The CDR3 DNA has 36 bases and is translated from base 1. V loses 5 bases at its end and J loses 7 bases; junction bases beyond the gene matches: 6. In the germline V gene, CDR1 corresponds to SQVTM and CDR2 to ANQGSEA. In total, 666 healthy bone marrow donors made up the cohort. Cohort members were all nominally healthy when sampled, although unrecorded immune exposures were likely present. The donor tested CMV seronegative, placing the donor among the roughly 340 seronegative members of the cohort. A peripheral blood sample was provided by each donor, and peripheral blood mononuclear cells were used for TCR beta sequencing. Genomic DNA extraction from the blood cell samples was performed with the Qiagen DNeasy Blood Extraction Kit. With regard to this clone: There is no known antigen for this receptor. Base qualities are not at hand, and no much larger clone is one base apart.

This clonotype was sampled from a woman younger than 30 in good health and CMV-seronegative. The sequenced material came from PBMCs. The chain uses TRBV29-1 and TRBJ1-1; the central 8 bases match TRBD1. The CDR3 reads CSVPSGQGEAFF. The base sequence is TGCAGCGTTCCATCCGGACAGGGTGAAGCTTTCTTT.